This T cell receptor (beta chain) came from a study of a mutant IDH1 vaccine in newly diagnosed glioma (dated by TCRdb to the early 2020s). At the level of the whole study: Of the approximately 32 treated patients, approximately 62% were male and 37.5% were female, and the mean age was about 40 years. Before enrollment, patients had received standard therapy of radiotherapy alone, temozolomide alone, or radiochemotherapy with temozolomide; most received the combination. Peripheral blood samples were drawn at six visits, namely V03 (baseline), V05, V07, V10, V12 and V13. For exploratory analyses, longitudinal TCRB deep sequencing was carried out in under 30 treated patients wherever samples were available.

On this clone: Its binding antigen is unknown. No base qualities exist here, and no much larger clone lies one base off it.

Library preparation was by the immunoSEQ multiplex PCR assay. Following the manufacturer's protocol, the hsTCRB Kit was used to amplify rearranged TCR beta chain sequences. An Illumina MiSeq was used to sequence the TCRB libraries. In the paper's pipeline: The proprietary platform of the kit vendor was used for demultiplexing, trimming and gene mapping. As stored in TCRdb, this immuneACCESS dataset retains in-frame rearrangements with V and J assigned. A fraction of the clones does not appear; measured against another copy, unresolved V genes explain less than half of the discrepancy, and the remainder lacks a known reason. V, J and clone size were drawn from that table, and D and trimming were deduced from the DNA. The sample table records fewer than 40,000 clones; about four fifths of these occur just once. Of the sample, roughly a fifth falls within the top ten clones. The sample's time point label is to be understood as: baseline, week 1 (first vaccination visit). The label giving this sample's treatment or condition can be read as: pre-vaccination baseline after standard-of-care therapy. Donors had newly diagnosed WHO grade 3 or 4 IDH1-mutant astrocytomas with loss of nuclear ATRX. The samples were drawn from NOA16, a multicentre, single-arm, open-label phase I trial in Germany that tested a mutant IDH1 peptide vaccine in humans for the first time. Blood drawn at visit V03 was used as the baseline sample for immunogenicity testing. The DNeasy Blood and Tissue Kit was used to extract genomic DNA from EDTA blood for TCRB sequencing.

The paper as a whole reports these results and caveats: The authors stated that sample limitations prevented analyses of patient blood samples from being reproduced. Vaccine-induced immune responses across multiple MHC alleles were detected in approximately 93% of patients. Availability determined which PBMC samples were chosen for TCRB deep sequencing. Changes in the top peripheral T cell clonotypes picked up by TCRB sequencing did not appear to be linked to pseudoprogression.

The TCR originated in a man aged 25-45 years with glioma. Sample: PBMCs, taken from a glioma patient treated with radiotherapy, temozolomide or both.

At the DNA level, the sequence is TGTGCCAGCAGCACAGGACAGGGGTTCGGCTACACCTTC. It translates as CASSTGQGFGYTF. The receptor chain draws on TRBV2 and TRBJ1-2, with TRBD1 identical over 9 junction bases. CDR1 SNHLY and CDR2 FYNNEI are derived from the germline V gene. V is trimmed back by 6 bases and J by 8 bases, and the junction contains 7 bases that no gene match accounts for. The CDR3 measures 13 amino acids from cysteine to phenylalanine. The DNA shown is the 39-base CDR3, in frame from base 1.